This T cell receptor (beta chain) was recorded in a study of CD8 T cells in Susac syndrome. The CDR3 totals 14 residues. Looked up from germline, CDR1 is MNHNY and CDR2 is SVGAGI (reference sequence). Deletions cut 4 bases from V and 3 bases from J, with 13 bases between. An input of about 0.45 to 1 ug of RNA was subjected to reverse transcription using random hexamers. MiXCR was run by TCRdb on the immunoSEQ multiplex PCR reads, yielding one entry per CDR3 protein. Among some 150,000 distinct CDR3 sequences listed, about 95% were seen once. This TCR was recovered from a human donor with Susac syndrome. The chain links TRBV6-6 to TRBJ2-7; the D gene is possibly TRBD1 (5 bases). Sequenced material: CD4+ T cells from PBMCs. In nucleotides, the CDR3 is TGTGCCAGCAGTTCCAGGGTGGGCGGCTACGAGCAGTACTTC. Its protein is CASSSRVGGYEQYF.